This T cell receptor beta chain was found in a study of metastatic and nonmetastatic thyroid tumors. About the research overall: Across peripheral blood and tumor or nodule tissue samples taken from malignant and benign thyroid patients, the repertoires were compared with one another.

Each patient came to thyroid surgery without any prior treatment (of any kind). There are 17 residues in the CDR3. Germline-derived CDR1 and CDR2 are SNHLY and FYNNEI. The V gene lost 5 bases and the J gene lost 2 bases, with 16 bases spanning the gap. Study outcomes and limitations: Relative to benign nodules, malignant thyroid tumors were reportedly characterized by significantly elevated TCR beta diversity in blood and tumor.

Original processing notes: A distant-metastasis classifier for papillary thyroid cancer was built using CDR3 differences across clinicopathological groups. TCRdb reprocessed the PCR reads via MiXCR. The V and J calls follow TCRdb's processing rather than the paper's. The sample records under 100,000 clones, approximately 9% being singletons. This clone was detected many times. Its antigen remains unidentified. The sequenced material came from blood. The source of this sequence is a female donor with papillary thyroid cancer or a benign thyroid nodule (not recorded which). Some clones in this sample may be carry-over from other donors' samples. The chain recombines TRBV2 with TRBJ2-6; D remains ambiguous. The CDR3 sequence is CASSRAGRTTGANVLTF. The CDR3 nucleotides are TGTGCCAGCAGTAGGGCTGGCAGAACGACTGGGGCCAACGTCCTGACTTTC. Supplemented by reference TRBV2 and TRBJ2-6, the full variable domain reads EPEVTQTPSHQVTQMGQEVILRCVPISNHLYFYWYRQILGQKVEFLVSFYNNEISEKSEIFDDQFSVERPDGSNFTLKIRSTKLEDSAMYFCASSRAGRTTGANVLTFGAGSRLTVL.